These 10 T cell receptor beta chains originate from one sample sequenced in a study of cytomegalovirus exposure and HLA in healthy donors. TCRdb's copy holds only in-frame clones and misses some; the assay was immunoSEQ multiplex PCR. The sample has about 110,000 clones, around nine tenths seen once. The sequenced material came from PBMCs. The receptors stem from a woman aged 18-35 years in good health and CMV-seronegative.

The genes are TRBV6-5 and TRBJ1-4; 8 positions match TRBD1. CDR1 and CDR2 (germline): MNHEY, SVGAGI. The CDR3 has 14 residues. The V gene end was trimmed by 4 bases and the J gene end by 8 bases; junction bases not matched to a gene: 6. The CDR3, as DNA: TGTGCCAGCAGTTCGGACAGGGAGGGCGAAAAACTGTTTTTT. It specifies CASSSDREGEKLFF.

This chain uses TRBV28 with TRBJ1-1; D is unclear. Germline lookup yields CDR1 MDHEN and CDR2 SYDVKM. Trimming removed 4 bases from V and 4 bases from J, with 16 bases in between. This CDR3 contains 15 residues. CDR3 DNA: TGTGCCAGCAGTTCGCCGATAGAAACTGGCACTGAAGCTTTCTTT. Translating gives CASSSPIETGTEAFF.

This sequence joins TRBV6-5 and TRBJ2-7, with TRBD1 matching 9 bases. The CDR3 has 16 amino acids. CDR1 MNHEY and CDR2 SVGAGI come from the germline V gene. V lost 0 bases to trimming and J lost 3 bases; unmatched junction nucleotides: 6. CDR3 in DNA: TGTGCCAGCAGTTACTCTCCGGGACAGGGATACTACGAGCAGTACTTC. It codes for CASSYSPGQGYYEQYF.

CDR3 in DNA: TGTGCCAGCAGTACATGGACAGCGTTGAACACTGAAGCTTTCTTT. Translated, it gives CASSTWTALNTEAFF. The V gene is TRBV27, the J gene TRBJ1-1, with D maybe TRBD1 (6 bases). Trimming stripped 5 bases from V and 0 bases from J, with 13 bases between. The CDR3 runs to 15 residues. Germline V gives CDR1 MNHEY, CDR2 SMNVEV (reference sequence).

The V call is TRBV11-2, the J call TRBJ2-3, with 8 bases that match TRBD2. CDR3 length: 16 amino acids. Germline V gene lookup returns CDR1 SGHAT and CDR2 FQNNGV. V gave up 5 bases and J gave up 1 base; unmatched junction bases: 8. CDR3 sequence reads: CASSPGTSSGTDTQYF. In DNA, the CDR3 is TGTGCCAGCAGCCCTGGGACTAGTTCTGGCACAGATACGCAGTATTTT.

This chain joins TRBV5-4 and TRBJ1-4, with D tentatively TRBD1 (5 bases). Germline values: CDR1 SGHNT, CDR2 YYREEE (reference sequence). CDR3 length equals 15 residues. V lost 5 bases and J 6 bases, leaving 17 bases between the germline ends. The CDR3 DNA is TGTGCCAGCAGGTTGTTCGGGGGGGGAGATGAAAAACTGTTTTTT. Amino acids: CASRLFGGGDEKLFF.

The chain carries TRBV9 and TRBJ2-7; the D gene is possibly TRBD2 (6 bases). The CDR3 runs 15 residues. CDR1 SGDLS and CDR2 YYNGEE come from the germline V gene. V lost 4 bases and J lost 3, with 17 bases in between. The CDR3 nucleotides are TGTGCCAGCAGCCCGGGCTTCGGGCGGGGCTACGAGCAGTACTTC. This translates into CASSPGFGRGYEQYF.

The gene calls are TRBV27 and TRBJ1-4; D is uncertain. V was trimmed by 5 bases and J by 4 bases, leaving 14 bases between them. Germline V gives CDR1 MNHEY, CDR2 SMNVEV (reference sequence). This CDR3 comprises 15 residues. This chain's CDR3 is CASSPSAGLNEKLFF. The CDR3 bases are TGTGCCAGCAGTCCAAGCGCCGGCCTTAATGAAAAACTGTTTTTT.

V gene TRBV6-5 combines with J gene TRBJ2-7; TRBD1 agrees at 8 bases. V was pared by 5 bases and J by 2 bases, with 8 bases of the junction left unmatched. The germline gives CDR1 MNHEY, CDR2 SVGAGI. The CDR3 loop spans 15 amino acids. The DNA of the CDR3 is TGTGCCAGCAGTCTAGGACAGGGCTCGACCTACGAGCAGTACTTC. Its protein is CASSLGQGSTYEQYF.

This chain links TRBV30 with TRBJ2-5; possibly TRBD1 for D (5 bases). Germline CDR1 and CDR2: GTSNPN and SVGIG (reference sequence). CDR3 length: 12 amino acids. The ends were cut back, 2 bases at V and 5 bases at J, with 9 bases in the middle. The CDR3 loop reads CAWSSGWETQYF. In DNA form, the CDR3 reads TGTGCCTGGAGTTCAGGGTGGGAGACCCAGTACTTC.